The rows below give T cell receptor beta chains drawn from one sample of a study of shared clonotypes between healthy human individuals. Method: immunoSEQ multiplex PCR; TCRdb's copy keeps in-frame clones and lacks some. In the table there are around 2.5 million clones, 93% of which are singletons. Sequencing input: naive CD4+ T cells from PBMCs. These receptors were collected from a man younger than 35 in good health. Some clones in this sample may be carry-over from other donors' samples. Both conserved end residues are part of each CDR3. D genes are given only for firm matches. Clone size is stated in some rows and not others, as once, few, many or a class when expanded.

v_gene	j_gene	abundance	d_gene	CDR3aa	CDR3nt
TRBV27	TRBJ2-5	-	-	CASKSPPGAETQYF	TGTGCCAGTAAAAGCCCTCCAGGGGCAGAGACCCAGTACTTC
TRBV28	TRBJ1-1	-	-	CASSLQEGRGNTEAFF	TGTGCCAGCAGTCTCCAAGAGGGGAGGGGGAACACTGAAGCTTTCTTT
TRBV6-5	TRBJ2-7	-	-	CASSSRQGSSNEQYF	TGTGCCAGCAGCTCCCGGCAGGGGAGCTCCAACGAGCAGTACTTC
TRBV5-6	TRBJ2-5	-	TRBD2	CASSFAGGPREQYF	TGTGCCAGCAGCTTCGCGGGAGGCCCCAGGGAGCAGTACTTC
TRBV6-9	TRBJ2-7	-	-	CASSYRVRGYEQYF	TGTGCCAGCAGTTATCGGGTCAGGGGCTACGAGCAGTACTTC
TRBV5-1	TRBJ2-1	-	-	CASSLLAGLIDSEQFF	TGCGCCAGCAGCTTACTAGCAGGGCTCATCGACAGTGAGCAGTTCTTC
TRBV28	TRBJ2-3	once	-	CASSLLWAGDTQYF	TGTGCCAGCAGTTTATTGTGGGCCGGAGATACGCAGTATTTT
TRBV5-1	TRBJ2-2	once	-	CASSPRSGSNTGELFF	TGCGCCAGCAGCCCACGCTCAGGGTCGAACACCGGGGAGCTGTTTTTT
TRBV5-1	TRBJ1-4	-	TRBD1	CASSLGQGPTTNEKLFF	TGCGCCAGCAGCTTGGGACAGGGCCCTACAACTAATGAAAAACTGTTTTTT
TRBV28	TRBJ1-2	-	TRBD1	CASSDRFNYGYTF	TGTGCCAGCTCGGACAGGTTTAACTATGGCTACACCTTC
TRBV2	TRBJ2-7	-	TRBD2	CASNRATGTSGRGSSYEQYF	TGTGCCAGCAATAGAGCAACTGGGACTAGCGGGAGGGGAAGCTCCTACGAGCAGTACTTC
TRBV18	TRBJ2-5	-	-	CASSLRDPQETQYF	TGTGCCAGCTCACTGAGGGACCCGCAAGAGACCCAGTACTTC
TRBV6-6	TRBJ1-2	-	-	CASSSQPRIYGYTF	TGTGCCAGCAGCTCCCAACCCAGGATCTATGGCTACACCTTC
TRBV14	TRBJ2-7	-	-	CASSPPGAGAPYEQYF	TGTGCCAGCAGCCCCCCAGGGGCAGGGGCGCCCTACGAGCAGTACTTC
TRBV11-3	TRBJ2-1	-	-	CASSLGVDNEQFF	TGTGCCAGCAGCTTAGGGGTCGACAATGAGCAGTTCTTC
TRBV9	TRBJ2-7	-	-	CASSVDIGVAGSYEQYF	TGTGCCAGCAGCGTGGACATCGGCGTGGCAGGGTCCTACGAGCAGTACTTC
TRBV4-1	TRBJ1-1	-	-	CASSQGLRTEAFF	TGCGCCAGCAGCCAAGGGTTACGCACTGAAGCTTTCTTT
TRBV6-1	TRBJ2-7	-	-	CATYKRRSSYEQYF	TGTGCCACCTATAAACGCAGGAGCTCCTACGAGCAGTACTTC
TRBV28	TRBJ2-7	-	TRBD1	CATLSGTGNREQYF	TGTGCCACCCTATCCGGGACAGGTAATAGAGAGCAGTACTTC
TRBV14	TRBJ2-3	-	-	CASSQDVQGHTDTQYF	TGTGCCAGCAGCCAAGATGTCCAGGGCCACACAGATACGCAGTATTTT
TRBV30	TRBJ1-6	-	-	CAWSTAGGGSPLHF	TGTGCCTGGAGCACGGCGGGGGGCGGTTCACCCCTCCACTTT
TRBV6-6	TRBJ1-4	-	-	CASSLRGPQNEKLFF	TGTGCCAGCAGCCTGCGGGGGCCGCAGAATGAAAAACTGTTTTTT
TRBV5-1	TRBJ1-4	-	TRBD1	CASSLSGTGEKLFF	TGCGCCAGCAGCTTGTCTGGGACAGGTGAAAAACTGTTTTTT
TRBV7-2	TRBJ2-3	-	-	CASSQTQTGRRGQYF	TGTGCCAGCAGCCAGACTCAGACTGGCCGGCGCGGGCAGTATTTT
TRBV2	TRBJ2-1	once	-	CASSERVGEQFF	TGTGCCAGCAGTGAACGGGTAGGTGAGCAGTTCTTC
TRBV5-1	TRBJ2-7	-	-	CASSLGEGSEQYF	TGCGCCAGCAGCTTGGGTGAGGGCTCCGAGCAGTACTTC
TRBV4-1	TRBJ2-3	-	-	CASSQGTAPTGGTDTQYF	TGCGCCAGCAGCCAAGGGACAGCCCCCACGGGGGGCACAGATACGCAGTATTTT
TRBV10-3	TRBJ1-1	-	TRBD1	CAISEQTGANTEAFF	TGTGCCATCAGTGAACAGACAGGGGCCAACACTGAAGCTTTCTTT
TRBV7-2	TRBJ2-1	-	-	CASSPTYNEQFF	TGTGCCAGCAGCCCGACCTACAATGAGCAGTTCTTC
TRBV6-1	TRBJ1-5	-	-	CASSGGPRGNQPQHF	TGTGCCAGCAGTGGCGGGCCTCGGGGCAATCAGCCCCAGCATTTT